The present T cell receptor (beta chain) was sequenced within a study of cytomegalovirus exposure and HLA in healthy donors. The study, taken as a whole, reports: 87-base-pair reads could not separate some V segments, including TRBV6-2 and TRBV6-3.

PCR used 60 Vbeta primers and 13 Jbeta primers. Original methodology: A later analysis tallied 80 million or so unique TCR beta chains, 9.5 million to 14 million of them shared. The assay was immunoSEQ multiplex PCR, and TCRdb's table has in-frame clones only and misses some. The V and J calls and clone size were taken over from that table, and D and trimming were inferred from the DNA. The profile shows more than 100,000 clones, around 66% of them singletons. Comments on this clone: Its antigen is undetermined.

The CDR3 totals 13 residues. CDR1 is MNHEY, CDR2 SVGAGI, per germline. V lost 6 bases and J lost 13, with 19 bases in between. The material sequenced was PBMCs. This chain connects TRBV6-5 to TRBJ2-1; tentatively, D is TRBD2 (6 bases). This clonotype originated in a man aged 18 to 29 in good health and CMV-seronegative. The CDR3 is CASSNPRVAAQFF. CDR3 nucleotides: TGTGCCAGCAGCAACCCCCGGGTAGCGGCTCAGTTCTTC.